This T cell receptor (beta chain) appears in the sequencing data of a study of T cells of healthy individuals. This clonotype turned up a few times. Using its own MiXCR run on the 5' RACE reads, TCRdb lists one record per CDR3 protein. The repertoire holds roughly 87,000 distinct CDR3 sequences, with around 17% as singletons. Trimming took 2 bases from V and 2 from J, leaving 13 bases between them. The CDR3 totals 16 residues. The germline V gene encodes CDR1 MNHNS and CDR2 SASEGT. The receptor's source is a human donor in good health. This chain joins TRBV6-1 and TRBJ1-5, with D maybe TRBD1 (5 bases). CDR3 bases: TGTGCCAGCAGTGAATGGGGGGGGTTCGGCAATCAGCCCCAGCATTTT. Its translation is CASSEWGGFGNQPQHF.